The next 8 T cell receptor beta chains were all read from a single sample in a study of blood T cell repertoires in COVID-19. Assay: immunoSEQ multiplex PCR; the TCRdb copy retains only in-frame clones and omits some. The sample records 150,000 to 200,000 clones, about 80% being singletons. Sequencing was carried out using peripheral blood. Receptor source: a woman of 80 years or more with acute or convalescent COVID-19.

The chain employs TRBV23-1 and TRBJ1-5; no definite D call. TRBV23-1 is filed as an ORF, its function uncertain. V was trimmed by 6 bases and J by 2 bases, leaving 20 bases between them. The CDR3 has 17 residues. Here the CDR3 DNA reads TGCGCCAGCAGGGTTAGGCGGGTGGGTTACTGCAATCAGCCCCAGCATTTT. This gives the protein CASRVRRVGYCNQPQHF.

The chain joins TRBV19 to TRBJ2-7; 9 bases agree with TRBD1. The CDR3 runs 14 residues. J gave up 2 bases and V 3 bases, and 2 bases lay outside the gene matches. The germline CDR1 and CDR2 sequences are LNHDA and SQIVND (reference sequence). The CDR3 sequence is CASSMGQGPYEQYF. Written as DNA, the CDR3 is TGTGCCAGTAGTATGGGACAGGGACCCTACGAGCAGTACTTC. The whole variable domain, remainder taken from reference TRBV19 and TRBJ2-7, is DGGITQSPKYLFRKEGQNVTLSCEQNLNHDAMYWYRQDPGQGLRLIYYSQIVNDFQKGDIAEGYSVSREKKESFPLTVTSAQKNPTAFYLCASSMGQGPYEQYFGPGTRLTVT.

The CDR3 sequence is CASSLFEETQYF. As DNA, the CDR3 is TGTGCCAGCAGCCTTTTCGAGGAGACCCAGTACTTC. V and J are TRBV12-3 or TRBV12-4 and TRBJ2-5; D gene ambiguous. The CDR3 extends over 12 amino acids. The V end was cut by 6 bases, the J end by 5 bases, with 10 bases between.

The rearrangement links TRBV19 to TRBJ2-3; 13 nucleotides agree with TRBD2. V lost 4 bases, J lost 4 bases, and 5 bases stayed unmatched. CDR3 size: 16 residues. CDR1 and CDR2 (germline): LNHDA, SQIVND (reference sequence). The CDR3 region is CASSKGTSGGADTQYF. CDR3 DNA: TGTGCCAGTAGTAAAGGAACTAGCGGGGGGGCAGATACGCAGTATTTT.

This sequence joins TRBV5-1 and TRBJ1-1; D is possibly TRBD1 (6 bases). From germline, CDR1 is SGHRS and CDR2 YFSETQ. The germline V and J ends were trimmed by 4 bases and 8 bases, with 15 bases remaining between them. The CDR3 is made up of 13 amino acids. CDR3 in DNA: TGCGCCAGCAGCATAAACCGGGACAAAGAAGCTTTCTTT. Translated, it gives CASSINRDKEAFF. Variable domain in full (rest from reference TRBV5-1 and TRBJ1-1): KAGVTQTPRYLIKTRGQQVTLSCSPISGHRSVSWYQQTPGQGLQFLFEYFSETQRNKGNFPGRFSGRQFSNSRSEMNVSTLELGDSALYLCASSINRDKEAFFGQGTRLTVV.

This clone was counted a few times. The CDR3 region has the DNA TGTGCCAGCAGTTACCAGGGGAGATTCACTGAAGCTTTCTTT. This gives the protein CASSYQGRFTEAFF. The J gene is TRBJ1-1, the V gene TRBV6-5; a weak D match, TRBD1 (6 bases). CDR3 length equals 14 residues. V was clipped by 2 bases and J by 4 bases, with 11 bases between them. Per germline, CDR1 MNHEY and CDR2 SVGAGI.

CDR3: CASSILGTGDQPQHF. The CDR3 region has the DNA TGTGCCAGTAGTATATTGGGGACAGGGGACCAGCCCCAGCATTTT. The chain uses TRBV19 and TRBJ1-5; TRBD1 aligns across 10 bases. Unmatched junction bases numbered 5, after V lost 2 bases and J lost 7 bases. Germline loops: CDR1 LNHDA, CDR2 SQIVND (reference sequence). CDR3 length equals 15 residues.

This chain uses TRBV9 with TRBJ2-5, with a tentative D call TRBD2 (7 bases). Germline CDR1 reads SGDLS; CDR2 reads YYNGEE. The CDR3 has 15 amino acids. V was clipped by 0 bases and J by 4 bases, with 13 bases between them. Here the CDR3 DNA reads TGTGCCAGCAGCGTAGAGGGGGGGCCCCGAGAGACCCAGTACTTC. It is translated as CASSVEGGPRETQYF.